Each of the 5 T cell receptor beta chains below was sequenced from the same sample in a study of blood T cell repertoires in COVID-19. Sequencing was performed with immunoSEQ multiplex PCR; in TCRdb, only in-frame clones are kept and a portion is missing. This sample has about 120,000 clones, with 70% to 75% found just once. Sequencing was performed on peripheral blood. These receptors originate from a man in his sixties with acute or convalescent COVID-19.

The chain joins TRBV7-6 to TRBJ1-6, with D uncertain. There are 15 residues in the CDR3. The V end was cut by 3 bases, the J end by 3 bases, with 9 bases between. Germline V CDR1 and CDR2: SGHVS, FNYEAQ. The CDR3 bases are TGTGCCAGCAGCTTCTCAGGAATCTATAATTCACCCCTCCACTTT. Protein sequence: CASSFSGIYNSPLHF.

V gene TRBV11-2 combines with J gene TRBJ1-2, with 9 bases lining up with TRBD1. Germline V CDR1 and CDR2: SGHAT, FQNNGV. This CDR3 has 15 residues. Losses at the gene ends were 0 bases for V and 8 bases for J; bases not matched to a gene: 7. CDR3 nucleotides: TGTGCCAGCAGCTTAGATGGGACAGGGAGTCGGGGCTACACCTTC. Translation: CASSLDGTGSRGYTF. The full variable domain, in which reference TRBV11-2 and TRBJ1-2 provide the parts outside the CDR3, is EAGVAQSPRYKIIEKRQSVAFWCNPISGHATLYWYQQILGQGPKLLIQFQNNGVVDDSQLPKDRFSAERLKGVDSTLKIQPAKLEDSAVYLCASSLDGTGSRGYTFGSGTRLTVV.

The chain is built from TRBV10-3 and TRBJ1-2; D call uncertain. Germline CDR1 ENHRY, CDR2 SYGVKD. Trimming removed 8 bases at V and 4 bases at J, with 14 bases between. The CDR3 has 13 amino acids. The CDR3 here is CAIGYERGYGYTF. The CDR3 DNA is TGTGCCATCGGTTATGAGCGAGGCTATGGCTACACCTTC.

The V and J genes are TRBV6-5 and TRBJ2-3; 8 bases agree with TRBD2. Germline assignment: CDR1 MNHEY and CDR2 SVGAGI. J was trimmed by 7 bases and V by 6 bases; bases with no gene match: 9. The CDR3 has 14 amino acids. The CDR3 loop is CASSSGGHVYTQYF. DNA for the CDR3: TGTGCCAGCAGCAGCGGGGGCCACGTATATACGCAGTATTTT.

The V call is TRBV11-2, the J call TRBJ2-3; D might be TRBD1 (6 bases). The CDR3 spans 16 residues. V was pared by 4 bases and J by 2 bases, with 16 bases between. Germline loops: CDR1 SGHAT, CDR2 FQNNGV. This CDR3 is CASSSQQGGFTDTQYF. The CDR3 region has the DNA TGTGCCAGCAGCTCCCAACAGGGCGGTTTCACAGATACGCAGTATTTT.